This T cell receptor (beta chain) stems from a study of CD8 T cells in Susac syndrome. The CDR3 loop spans 13 amino acids. Germline V gene data show CDR1 as SGHAT and CDR2 as FQNNGV. RNA was extracted with the RNeasy kit, and a quantity of about 0.45 to 1 ug was reverse transcribed using random hexamers. TCRdb ran MiXCR on the immunoSEQ multiplex PCR reads and lists one entry per CDR3 protein. The table lists roughly 150,000 distinct CDR3 sequences, nearly 97% of them singletons. TCR beta sequencing was performed on blood CD8+ and CD4+ T cells. The gene calls are TRBV11-2 and TRBJ2-7; D call uncertain. The TCR comes from a human donor with multiple sclerosis. Sequences were obtained from CD8+ T cells from PBMCs. Written as DNA, the CDR3 is TGTGCCAGCAGTTTAGACCCGGCCTACGAGCAGTACGTC. It encodes CASSLDPAYEQYV.